These T cell receptor beta chains were read from a single sample in a study of blood T cells in healthy people across ages. TCRdb passed the 5' RACE reads through MiXCR, listing each CDR3 protein once. The sample has 1.2 million to 1.5 million distinct CDR3 sequences, roughly 64% seen once. Sequencing was carried out using blood. Source of these receptors: a man aged 18 to 30 in good health. CDR3s include the opening cysteine and the closing phenylalanine or tryptophan. The order of the fields is J gene, V gene, CDR3 protein.

TRBJ2-3 TRBV7-2 CASVADSDTQYF
TRBJ1-4 TRBV10-3 CAISVDGPTNEKLFF
TRBJ1-2 TRBV9 CASSVPPYAIGYTF
TRBJ2-7 TRBV6-2/TRBV6-3 CASSYSVGTQENYEQYF
TRBJ2-1 TRBV12-3/TRBV12-4 CASGLRGLDNEQFF
NA TRBV29-1 CSGRGLAGYEQYF
TRBJ2-5 TRBV6-5 CASRSGRRQETQYF
TRBJ2-1 TRBV5-1 CASSLGGEHNEQFF
TRBJ2-1 TRBV6-2/TRBV6-3 CASSGLLRGQFF
TRBJ1-2 TRBV29-1 CSVTVGAKDGYTF
TRBJ2-5 TRBV7-2 CASSLVVRDERYF
TRBJ1-2 TRBV4-1 CASSLGVLEGYTF
TRBJ2-1 TRBV7-9 CASSLVAGDRNEQFF
TRBJ1-2 TRBV6-6 CASSYSQGTYGYTF
TRBJ2-3 TRBV7-2 CASSFPPGWTDTQYF
TRBJ2-1 TRBV7-9 CASSLARSEYNEQFF
TRBJ2-3 TRBV5-1 CASSLGRALSADTQYF
TRBJ2-7 TRBV6-5 CASSYSSGGLAYEQYF
TRBJ2-1 TRBV6-1 CASSIMDSYNEQFF
TRBJ2-3 TRBV7-8 CASSLVGSGANTQYF
TRBJ2-3 TRBV7-9 CASSLATSQADTQYF
TRBJ1-2 TRBV25-1 CASSESGGYYGYTF
TRBJ2-7 TRBV6-5 CASSPEGLTEQYF
TRBJ2-5 TRBV11-1 CASSPSRAQETQYF
TRBJ2-1 TRBV29-1 CSVEGFISGNSSFYNEQFF
TRBJ1-2 TRBV7-9 CASSSDWSGYGYTF
NA TRBV4-1 CASNQVRSDTYEQYF
NA TRBV18 CASSPPPGMEETQYF
TRBJ2-3 TRBV25-1 CASRQDYTDTQYF
TRBJ1-1 TRBV30 CAWIGNTEAFF
TRBJ2-3 TRBV7-2 CASSQGLAGGPGRPDTQYF
TRBJ1-2 TRBV7-2 CASSLVGRGGSYGYTF
TRBJ1-1 TRBV18 CASSPGLKNTEAFF
TRBJ2-7 TRBV7-4 CASSARDREAEQYF
TRBJ1-1 TRBV20-1 CSAITNKMNTEAFF
TRBJ2-5 TRBV12-3/TRBV12-4 CASSQIPQETQYF
TRBJ2-5 TRBV5-1 CASTWRASNVNEQYF
TRBJ2-7 TRBV12-5 CASGLEFYEQYF
TRBJ1-2 TRBV5-1 CASSLSPGERGYTF
NA TRBV20-1 CSARGANLYEQYF
TRBJ2-5 TRBV24-1 CATNSGIQETQYF
TRBJ2-7 TRBV29-1 CSVRGRLSYEQYF
TRBJ2-5 TRBV7-2 CASSLYGKGRETQYF
TRBJ2-7 TRBV29-1 CSVEGPQQGSYEQYF
TRBJ2-1 TRBV15 CATSRSHRLAGYDNEQFF
TRBJ2-5 TRBV12-3/TRBV12-4 CASSLAQGSQRRETQYF
TRBJ2-7 TRBV7-2 CASSPARFSYEQYF